This TCR beta chain was captured by sequencing in a study of blood T cell repertoires in COVID-19. Turning to the study itself: Researchers got acute and convalescent COVID-19 samples from the United States, Italy and Spain. PBMCs, B-cell-depleted T cells, or T cells provided the cDNA or gDNA that made up the material.

This CDR3 is built from 12 residues. Looked up from germline, CDR1 is MNHEY and CDR2 is SVGAGI. Losses at the gene ends were 8 bases for V and 2 bases for J; bases not matched to a gene: 1. In the authors' workflow: Reference gene primer amplification yielded estimated nucleated cell counts. Assay used: immunoSEQ multiplex PCR; TCRdb lists only in-frame clones, some missing. From that table come the V and J calls and clone size; the DNA was used to work out D and trimming. The sample has 65,000 to 90,000 clones; roughly 89% are singletons. The origin of this receptor is a human donor in a cohort sampled during active COVID-19. The sample was peripheral blood. V gene TRBV6-5 combines with J gene TRBJ2-7; 9 bases line up with TRBD1. CDR3 protein: CASGTGPYEQYF. CDR3 in DNA: TGTGCCAGCGGGACAGGGCCCTACGAGCAGTACTTC.